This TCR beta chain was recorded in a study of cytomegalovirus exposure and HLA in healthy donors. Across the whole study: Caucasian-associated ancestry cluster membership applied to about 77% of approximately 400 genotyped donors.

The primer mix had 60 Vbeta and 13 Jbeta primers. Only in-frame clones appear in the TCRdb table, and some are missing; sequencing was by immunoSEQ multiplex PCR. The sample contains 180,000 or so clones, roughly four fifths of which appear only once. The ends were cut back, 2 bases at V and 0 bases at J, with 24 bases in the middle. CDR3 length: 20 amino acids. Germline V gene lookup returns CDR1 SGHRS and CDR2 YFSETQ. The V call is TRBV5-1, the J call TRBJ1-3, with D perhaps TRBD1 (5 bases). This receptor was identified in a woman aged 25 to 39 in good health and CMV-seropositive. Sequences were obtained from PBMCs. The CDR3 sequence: CASSFGIPGTGLSSGNTIYF. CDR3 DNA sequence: TGCGCCAGCAGCTTCGGGATTCCCGGGACGGGACTGAGCTCTGGAAACACCATATATTTT.